This T cell receptor beta chain comes out of a study of sequential checkpoint blockade in melanoma (dated by TCRdb to the late 2010s). For the study in its entirety: Patients were assigned by 1:1 randomization to either first-line nivolumab followed by ipilimumab (arm A) or ipilimumab followed by nivolumab (arm B). Matched tumor biopsies were taken from around 20 patients before treatment and at week 13, after single-agent nivolumab (arm A) or ipilimumab (arm B). Roughly 80% of the matched tumor biopsy pairs taken before and after treatment were from the same lesion. TCRbeta immunosequencing was performed on DNA from more than 75 pretreatment melanoma tumor samples. Maintenance nivolumab came after both trial sequences.

Here is what the overall study found, with its caveats: Achieving clinical benefit was about 30 times more likely for patients whose tumor T-cell fraction and clonality increased by week 13. Tumor T-cell fraction and clonality correlated with PD-L1 staining and CD8+ T-cell counts but not with mutational load. In the nivolumab-first arm (arm A), an association was found between pretreatment tumor TIL clonality and response (P = .04). The response-prediction model combining TCR metrics and mutation burden needs validation in larger, independent patient cohorts. Within-arm analyses of tumor T-cell fraction were limited by small sample sizes and reduced statistical power.

TCRbeta CDR3 regions were immunosequenced from genomic DNA with the immunoSEQ Assay. Prior to high-throughput sequencing, genomic DNA was amplified by bias-controlled multiplex PCR. In the source study's methods: To quantify the absolute abundance of each unique TCRbeta CDR3 region, the sequences were collapsed and filtered. Clonality was defined as 1 minus Pielou's evenness and was calculated using productive rearrangements only. Tumor T-cell fraction was computed by normalizing TCRbeta template counts to usable DNA, estimated from several housekeeping genes. Clones with significantly greater frequencies in on-treatment versus baseline samples were identified using a previously published method. In its TCRdb copy, this immuneACCESS table keeps in-frame sequences only and misses some clones. Where compared with another copy, unresolved V genes explain less than half of these, and the others have no known cause. That table gives V, J and clone size, and the DNA gave D and trimming. The sample table holds fewer than 3,500 clones, of which approximately 17% were seen once. Around 21% of the sample is held by the ten biggest clonotypes.

What this sample's treatment or condition label stands for: randomized to nivolumab then ipilimumab (arm A) or the reverse (arm B). No trial patient had received prior DNA-damaging chemotherapy. The samples were obtained from melanoma patients enrolled in CheckMate 064, an open-label, randomized phase II trial testing sequential checkpoint blockade. Genomic DNA from formalin-fixed paraffin-embedded (FFPE) tissue samples served as the input for tumor TCR sequencing. Ten or more counts support this clone. No cognate antigen has been identified for it. No base quality values were provided; no much bigger clone lies one nucleotide off. The CDR1 and CDR2 encoded by the germline V gene are SGHNT and YENEEA. Deletion took 0 bases off V and 4 bases off J, with a span of 9 bases between the germline ends. CDR3 length: 14 amino acids, cysteine to phenylalanine. Only the CDR3 DNA is retained, 42 bases long and in frame from the first base.

Sequencing was performed on tumor tissue (inferred from file names), taken from a patient given nivolumab and ipilimumab in sequence. This sequence uses TRBV11-3 and TRBJ1-1; the D gene remains uncertain. The sequence derives from a human donor with melanoma. The CDR3 corresponds to CASSLDRTGTEAFF. The sequenced DNA is TGTGCCAGCAGCTTAGACCGGACGGGCACTGAAGCTTTCTTT.